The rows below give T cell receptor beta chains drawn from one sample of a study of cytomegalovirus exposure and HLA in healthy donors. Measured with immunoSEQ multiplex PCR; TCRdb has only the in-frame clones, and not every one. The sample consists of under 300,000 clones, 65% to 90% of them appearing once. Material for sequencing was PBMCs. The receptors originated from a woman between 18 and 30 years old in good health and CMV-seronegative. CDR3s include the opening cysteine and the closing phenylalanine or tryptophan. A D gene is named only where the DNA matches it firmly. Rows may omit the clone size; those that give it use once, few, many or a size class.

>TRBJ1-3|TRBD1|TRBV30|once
CAWSGGQPSLRNTIYF
TGTGCCTGGAGTGGGGGACAGCCGTCTTTAAGAAACACCATATATTTT
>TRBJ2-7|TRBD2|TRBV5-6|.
CASSLGAGLEISYEQYF
TGTGCCAGCAGCTTGGGTGCAGGACTAGAGATCTCCTACGAGCAGTACTTC
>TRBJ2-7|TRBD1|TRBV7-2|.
CASSLRQGSDYEQYF
TGTGCCAGCAGCTTACGACAGGGGAGCGACTACGAGCAGTACTTC
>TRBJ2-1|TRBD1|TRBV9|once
CASSSHGTGGSYNEQFF
TGTGCCAGCAGCTCCCACGGGACAGGAGGCTCCTACAATGAGCAGTTCTTC
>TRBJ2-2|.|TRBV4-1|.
CASSQAGGRINTGELFF
TGCGCCAGCAGCCAAGCTGGGGGCCGTATAAACACCGGGGAGCTGTTTTTT
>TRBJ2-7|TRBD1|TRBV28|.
CASSSWLDGQGTYEQYF
TGTGCCAGCAGCTCTTGGCTGGATGGACAGGGAACCTACGAGCAGTACTTC
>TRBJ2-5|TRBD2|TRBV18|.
CASSPKGLEGETQYF
TGTGCCAGCTCACCAAAGGGACTAGAGGGCGAGACCCAGTACTTC
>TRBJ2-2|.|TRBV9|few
CASSVEVAINTGELFF
TGTGCCAGCAGCGTAGAGGTAGCGATAAACACCGGGGAGCTGTTTTTT
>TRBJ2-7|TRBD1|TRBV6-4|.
CASSEYPGQGYEQYF
TGTGCCAGCAGTGAATACCCGGGACAGGGCTACGAGCAGTACTTC
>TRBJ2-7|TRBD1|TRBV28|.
CASSFLGTGYEQYF
TGTGCCAGCAGTTTTCTAGGGACAGGGTACGAGCAGTACTTC
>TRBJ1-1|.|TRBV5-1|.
CASSLNGVGNTEAFF
TGCGCCAGCAGCTTGAACGGGGTGGGAAACACTGAAGCTTTCTTT
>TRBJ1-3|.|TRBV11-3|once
CASSLRRSSGNTIYF
TGTGCCAGCAGCTTGCGGAGGAGCTCTGGAAACACCATATATTTT
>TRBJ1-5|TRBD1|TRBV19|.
CASRGIQGARQPQHF
TGTGCCAGTAGGGGGATACAGGGGGCACGTCAGCCCCAGCATTTT
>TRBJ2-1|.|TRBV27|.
CASSGAGTAYNEQFF
TGTGCCAGCAGTGGCGCGGGGACAGCCTACAATGAGCAGTTCTTC
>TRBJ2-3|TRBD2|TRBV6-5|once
CASTDWAGGSDTQYF
TGTGCCAGCACCGATTGGGCGGGGGGATCAGATACGCAGTATTTT
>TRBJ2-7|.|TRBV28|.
CASSDSGPHEQYF
TGTGCCAGCAGTGACTCGGGTCCCCACGAGCAGTACTTC
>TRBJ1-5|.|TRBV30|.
CAWSVRGNQPQHF
TGTGCCTGGAGTGTACGCGGCAATCAGCCCCAGCATTTT
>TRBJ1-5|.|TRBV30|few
CAWSTPVTVSQPQHF
TGTGCCTGGAGTACGCCCGTGACAGTAAGTCAGCCCCAGCATTTT
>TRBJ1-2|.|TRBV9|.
CASSVAGARYGYTF
TGTGCCAGCAGCGTAGCAGGGGCTAGGTATGGCTACACCTTC
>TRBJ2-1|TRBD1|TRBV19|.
CASRRTGLSYNEQFF
TGTGCCAGTAGACGGACAGGGTTGAGTTACAATGAGCAGTTCTTC
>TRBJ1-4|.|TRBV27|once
CASSLSALRGEKLFF
TGTGCCAGCAGTTTATCGGCATTGAGAGGTGAAAAACTGTTTTTT
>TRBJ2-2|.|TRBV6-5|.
CASSASGASTGELFF
TGTGCCAGCAGTGCGTCAGGGGCCTCCACCGGGGAGCTGTTTTTT
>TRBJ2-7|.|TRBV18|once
CASSPTMESYEQYF
TGTGCCAGCTCGCCGACGATGGAGTCCTACGAGCAGTACTTC
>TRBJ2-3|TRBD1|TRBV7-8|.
CASSRVGTGGDTQYF
TGTGCCAGCAGCCGAGTGGGGACAGGGGGGGATACGCAGTATTTT
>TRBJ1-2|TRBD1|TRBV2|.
CASREQTGANYGYTF
TGTGCCAGCCGTGAGCAGACAGGGGCTAACTATGGCTACACCTTC
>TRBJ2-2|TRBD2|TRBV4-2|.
CASSQDDTGLAGMGGELFF
TGTGCCAGCAGCCAAGATGATACGGGGCTAGCGGGAATGGGCGGGGAGCTGTTTTTT
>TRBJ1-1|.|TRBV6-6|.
CASSYSESLNTEAFF
TGTGCCAGCAGTTACTCGGAGAGCCTGAACACTGAAGCTTTCTTT
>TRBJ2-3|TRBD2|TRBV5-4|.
CASSPGGVLGTQYF
TGTGCCAGCAGCCCCGGGGGGGTATTGGGAACGCAGTATTTT
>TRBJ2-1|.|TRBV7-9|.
CASSLGPTSHYNEQFF
TGTGCCAGCAGCTTAGGCCCTACTAGTCACTACAATGAGCAGTTCTTC
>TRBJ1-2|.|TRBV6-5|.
CASSTHRVGYTF
TGTGCCAGCAGTACCCACAGGGTCGGCTACACCTTC
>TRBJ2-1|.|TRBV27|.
CASSLRGSYNEQFF
TGTGCCAGCAGTTTAAGGGGCTCCTACAATGAGCAGTTCTTC
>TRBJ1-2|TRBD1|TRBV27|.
CASSSYRGPNYGYTF
TGTGCCAGCAGTTCTTACAGGGGACCTAACTATGGCTACACCTTC
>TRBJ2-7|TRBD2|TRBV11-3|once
CASSLTSGAYEQYF
TGTGCCAGCAGCTTGACTAGCGGAGCCTACGAGCAGTACTTC
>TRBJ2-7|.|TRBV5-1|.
CASSRDSAYEQYF
TGCGCCAGCAGCCGCGACAGTGCCTACGAGCAGTACTTC
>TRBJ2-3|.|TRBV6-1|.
CASSASLAIVSDTQYF
TGTGCCAGCAGTGCATCACTAGCAATCGTATCAGATACGCAGTATTTT
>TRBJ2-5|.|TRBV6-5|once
CASSYSPPGSQETQYF
TGTGCCAGCAGTTACTCGCCCCCGGGGAGCCAAGAGACCCAGTACTTC
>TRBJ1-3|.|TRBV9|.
CASSAQAGGRRGNTIYF
TGTGCCAGCAGCGCCCAAGCCGGGGGGCGGAGGGGAAACACCATATATTTT
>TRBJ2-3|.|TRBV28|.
CASSSHSATDTQYF
TGTGCCAGCAGTTCACATAGCGCCACAGATACGCAGTATTTT
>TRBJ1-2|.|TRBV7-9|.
CASSSNRARANYGYTF
TGTGCCAGCAGTTCAAATAGGGCGCGGGCTAACTATGGCTACACCTTC
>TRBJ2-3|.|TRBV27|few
CASSGLTLSVLSSTDTQYF
TGTGCCAGCAGCGGACTGACACTTTCCGTCCTTTCTAGCACAGATACGCAGTATTTT
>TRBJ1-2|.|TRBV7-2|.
CASSLDWSVAAPYGYTF
TGTGCCAGCAGCTTAGATTGGTCCGTTGCGGCGCCCTATGGCTACACCTTC
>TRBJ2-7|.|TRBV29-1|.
CSVVQGIYEQYF
TGCAGCGTTGTACAGGGAATCTACGAGCAGTACTTC
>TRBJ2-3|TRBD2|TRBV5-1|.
CASSLYQREIDTQYF
TGCGCCAGCAGCTTGTACCAGCGGGAGATAGATACGCAGTATTTT
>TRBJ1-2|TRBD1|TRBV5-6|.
CASSFRQGGNYGYTF
TGTGCCAGCAGCTTTCGACAGGGCGGGAACTATGGCTACACCTTC
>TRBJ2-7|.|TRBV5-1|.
CASSLAGVPSYEQYF
TGCGCCAGCAGCTTGGCCGGGGTACCATCCTACGAGCAGTACTTC
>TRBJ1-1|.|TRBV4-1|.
CASSQIGTAPLTFF
TGCGCCAGCAGCCAAATAGGGACTGCCCCCTTAACTTTCTTT
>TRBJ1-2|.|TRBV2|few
CASSDRVDGYTF
TGTGCCAGCAGTGACAGGGTGGATGGCTACACCTTC
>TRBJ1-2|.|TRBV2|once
CASSEGQGLDYGYTF
TGTGCCAGCAGTGAAGGGCAGGGTCTGGACTATGGCTACACCTTC
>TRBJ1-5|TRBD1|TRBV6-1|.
CASKWDRDSNQPQHF
TGTGCCAGCAAATGGGACAGGGATAGCAATCAGCCCCAGCATTTT
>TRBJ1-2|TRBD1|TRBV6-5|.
CASSYGTGGGYTF
TGTGCCAGCAGTTACGGGACAGGGGGAGGCTACACCTTC
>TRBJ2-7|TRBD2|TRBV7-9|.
CASRPVGGRPPDEQYF
TGTGCCAGCAGACCCGTCGGCGGGAGGCCCCCTGACGAGCAGTACTTC
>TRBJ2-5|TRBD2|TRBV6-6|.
CASTRLAGDEETQYF
TGTGCCAGCACCAGACTAGCGGGGGATGAAGAGACCCAGTACTTC
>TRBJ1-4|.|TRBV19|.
CASSTSDPGDEKLFF
TGTGCCAGTAGTACATCGGACCCAGGGGATGAAAAACTGTTTTTT
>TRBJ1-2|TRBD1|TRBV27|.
CASRRTGTNYGYTF
TGTGCCAGCAGGAGGACAGGCACTAACTATGGCTACACCTTC